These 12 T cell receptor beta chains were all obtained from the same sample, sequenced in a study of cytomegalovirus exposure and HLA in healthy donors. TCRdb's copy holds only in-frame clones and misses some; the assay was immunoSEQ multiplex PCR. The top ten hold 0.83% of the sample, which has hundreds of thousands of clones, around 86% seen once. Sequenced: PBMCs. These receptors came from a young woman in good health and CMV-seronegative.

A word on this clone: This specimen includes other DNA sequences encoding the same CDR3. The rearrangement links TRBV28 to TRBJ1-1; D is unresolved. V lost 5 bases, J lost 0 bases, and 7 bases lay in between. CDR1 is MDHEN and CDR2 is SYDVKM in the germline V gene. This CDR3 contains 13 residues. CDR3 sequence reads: CASSLEVNTEAFF. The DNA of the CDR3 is TGTGCCAGCAGTCTAGAAGTGAACACTGAAGCTTTCTTT.

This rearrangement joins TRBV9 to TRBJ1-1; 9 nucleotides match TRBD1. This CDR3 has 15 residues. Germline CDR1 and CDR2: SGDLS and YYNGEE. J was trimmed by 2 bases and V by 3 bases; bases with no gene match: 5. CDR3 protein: CASSEGQGLNTEAFF. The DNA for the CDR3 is TGTGCCAGCAGCGAGGGACAGGGTTTAAACACTGAAGCTTTCTTT.

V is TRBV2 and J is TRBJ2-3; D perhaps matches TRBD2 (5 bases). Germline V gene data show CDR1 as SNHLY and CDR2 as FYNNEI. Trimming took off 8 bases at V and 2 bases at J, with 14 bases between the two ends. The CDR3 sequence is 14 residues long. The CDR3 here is CASAPGLNTDTQYF. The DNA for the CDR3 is TGTGCCAGCGCCCCCGGACTTAACACAGATACGCAGTATTTT.

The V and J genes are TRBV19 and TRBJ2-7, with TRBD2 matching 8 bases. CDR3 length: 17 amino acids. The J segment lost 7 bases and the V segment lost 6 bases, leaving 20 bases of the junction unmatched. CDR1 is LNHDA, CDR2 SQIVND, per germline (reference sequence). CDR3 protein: CASSRAGGESGSREQYF. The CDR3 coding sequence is TGTGCCAGTAGCCGCGCGGGGGGTGAGTCAGGGTCCAGGGAGCAGTACTTC. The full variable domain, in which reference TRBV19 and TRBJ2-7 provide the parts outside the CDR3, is DGGITQSPKYLFRKEGQNVTLSCEQNLNHDAMYWYRQDPGQGLRLIYYSQIVNDFQKGDIAEGYSVSREKKESFPLTVTSAQKNPTAFYLCASSRAGGESGSREQYFGPGTRLTVT.

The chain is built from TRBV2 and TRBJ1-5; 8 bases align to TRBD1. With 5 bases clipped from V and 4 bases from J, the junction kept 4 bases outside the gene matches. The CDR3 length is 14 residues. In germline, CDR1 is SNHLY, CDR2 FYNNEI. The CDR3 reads CASSKDRANQPQHF. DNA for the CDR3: TGTGCCAGCAGTAAGGACAGGGCTAATCAGCCCCAGCATTTT.

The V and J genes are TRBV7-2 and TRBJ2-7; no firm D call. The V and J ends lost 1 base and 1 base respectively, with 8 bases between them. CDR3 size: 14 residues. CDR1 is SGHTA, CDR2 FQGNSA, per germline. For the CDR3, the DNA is TGTGCCAGCAGCTTAGTCCACGGGTCCTACGAGCAGTACTTC. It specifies CASSLVHGSYEQYF.

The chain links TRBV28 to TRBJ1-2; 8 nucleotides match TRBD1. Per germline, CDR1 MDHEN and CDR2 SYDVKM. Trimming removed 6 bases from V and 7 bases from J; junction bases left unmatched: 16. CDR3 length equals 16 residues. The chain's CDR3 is CASRPRGQLKTIGYTF. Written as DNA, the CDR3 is TGTGCCAGCAGACCCAGGGGGCAGCTAAAAACTATTGGCTACACCTTC.

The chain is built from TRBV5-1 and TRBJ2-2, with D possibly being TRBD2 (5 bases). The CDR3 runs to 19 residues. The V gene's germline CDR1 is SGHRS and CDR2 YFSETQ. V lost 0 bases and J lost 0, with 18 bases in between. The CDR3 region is CASSLGTATADANTGELFF. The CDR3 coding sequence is TGCGCCAGCAGCTTGGGAACCGCTACAGCGGATGCGAACACCGGGGAGCTGTTTTTT.

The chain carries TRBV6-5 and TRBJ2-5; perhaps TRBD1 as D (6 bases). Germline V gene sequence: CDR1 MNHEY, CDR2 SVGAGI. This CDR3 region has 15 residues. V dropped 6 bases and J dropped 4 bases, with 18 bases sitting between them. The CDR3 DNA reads TGTGCCAGCAGGCCACCTCTGGGGGCCGTAGAGACCCAGTACTTC. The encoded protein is CASRPPLGAVETQYF.

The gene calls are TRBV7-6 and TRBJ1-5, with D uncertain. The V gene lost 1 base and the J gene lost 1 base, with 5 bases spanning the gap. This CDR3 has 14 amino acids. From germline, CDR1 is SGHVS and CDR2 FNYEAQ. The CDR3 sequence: CASSLDRSNQPQHF. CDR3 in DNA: TGTGCCAGCAGCTTAGACAGAAGCAATCAGCCCCAGCATTTT.

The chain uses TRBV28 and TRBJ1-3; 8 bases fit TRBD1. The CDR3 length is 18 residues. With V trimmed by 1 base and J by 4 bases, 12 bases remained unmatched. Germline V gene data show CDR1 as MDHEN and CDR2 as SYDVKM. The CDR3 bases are TGTGCCAGCAGTTTATTCGCCCTCAGGGGGCGGTCAGGAAACACCATATATTTT. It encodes CASSLFALRGRSGNTIYF.

CDR3 region: CASTDVGGGEAEAFF. CDR3 coding DNA: TGTGCCAGCACCGATGTTGGTGGCGGGGAGGCTGAAGCTTTCTTT. V gene TRBV5-4 combines with J gene TRBJ1-1; D gene uncertain. V was shortened by 6 bases and J by 6 bases, with 21 bases between the two germline ends. The CDR3 spans 15 residues. Germline lookup yields CDR1 SGHNT and CDR2 YYREEE (reference sequence).